This T cell receptor beta chain was sequenced during a study of graft-versus-host responses after intestinal transplantation. Findings of the study overall: After transplant, early declines in HvG clones were associated with peak levels of circulating GvH clones. Patients who carried graft-donor T cell macrochimerism also had high graft-versus-host to host-versus-graft clonal ratios in their allografts. Detection of GvH clones occurred in recipient marrow, and some had their first appearance in ileum or blood.

Concerning this clone itself: Its antigen is still unknown.

Assay: immunoSEQ multiplex PCR; the TCRdb copy retains only in-frame clones and omits some. Altogether 75,000 to 95,000 clones are present, under 95% being singletons, with the ten largest covering 0.35%. The length of the CDR3 is 13 residues. Germline loops: CDR1 SGDLS, CDR2 YYNGEE. Trimming took 0 bases from V and 3 from J, leaving 6 bases between them. This sample comprised unstimulated CD4+ T cells sorted from spleen or lymph node cells, obtained before transplant. This sequence joins TRBV9 and TRBJ1-2; no clear D. This TCR came from a human donor who was the organ donor for an intestinal transplant. CDR3 DNA: TGTGCCAGCAGCGTAGATCCTGACTATGGCTACACCTTC. This gives the protein CASSVDPDYGYTF.